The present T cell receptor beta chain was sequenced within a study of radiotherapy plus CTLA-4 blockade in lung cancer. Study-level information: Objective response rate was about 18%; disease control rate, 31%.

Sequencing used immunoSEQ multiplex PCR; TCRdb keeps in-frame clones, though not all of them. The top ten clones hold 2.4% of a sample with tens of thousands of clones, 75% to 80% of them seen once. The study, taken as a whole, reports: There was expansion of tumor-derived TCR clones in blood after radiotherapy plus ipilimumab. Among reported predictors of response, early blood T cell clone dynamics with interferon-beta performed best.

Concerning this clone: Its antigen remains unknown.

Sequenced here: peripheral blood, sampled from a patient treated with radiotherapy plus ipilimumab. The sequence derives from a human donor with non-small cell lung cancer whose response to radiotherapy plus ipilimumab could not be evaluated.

The chain's CDR3 is CASSLRGAITEAFF. In DNA, the CDR3 is TGTGCCAGCAGTTTACGGGGGGCGATCACTGAAGCTTTCTTT. The chain is built from TRBV27 and TRBJ1-1; D possibly corresponds to TRBD1 (6 bases). V lost 2 bases and J 4 bases, leaving 11 bases between the germline ends. This CDR3 region has 14 residues. CDR1 and CDR2 (germline): MNHEY, SMNVEV (reference sequence).